This is a list of T cell receptor beta chains from one sample in a study of T cell changes during pregnancy in multiple sclerosis. Assay used: immunoSEQ multiplex PCR; TCRdb lists only in-frame clones, some missing. The sample contains more than 95,000 clones, about 90% of which appear only once. This sample comprised peripheral blood, obtained after pregnancy. The receptors here all came from a female donor with multiple sclerosis, enrolled in a pregnancy study. Each CDR3 is given with its conserved first and last residue. Fields, in order: J gene, clone size, D gene, V gene, CDR3 DNA, CDR3 protein. The D gene is left open where the match is weak. Only part of the rows carry a size: once, few, many, or a class if the clone is expanded.

J gene: TRBJ2-7; clone size: NA; D gene: NA; V gene: TRBV9; CDR3 DNA: TGTGCCAGCAGCGTCACCCACCGGGACTTCGAGCAGTACTTC; CDR3 protein: CASSVTHRDFEQYF
J gene: TRBJ1-1; clone size: NA; D gene: NA; V gene: TRBV30; CDR3 DNA: TGTGCCTGGGGGCGTCGGGAAGCTTTCTTT; CDR3 protein: CAWGRREAFF
J gene: TRBJ1-1; clone size: NA; D gene: NA; V gene: TRBV5-1; CDR3 DNA: TGCGCCAGCAGCTTGTCTCCGAACACTGAAGCTTTCTTT; CDR3 protein: CASSLSPNTEAFF
J gene: TRBJ2-7; clone size: NA; D gene: NA; V gene: TRBV7-2; CDR3 DNA: TGTGCCAGCAGCGCAAGGGGGGAGCAGTACTTC; CDR3 protein: CASSARGEQYF
J gene: TRBJ1-1; clone size: NA; D gene: NA; V gene: TRBV7-3; CDR3 DNA: TGTGCCAGCAGCTCACAGTCGAACACTGAAGCTTTCTTT; CDR3 protein: CASSSQSNTEAFF
J gene: TRBJ2-1; clone size: NA; D gene: NA; V gene: TRBV7-3; CDR3 DNA: TGTGCCAGCAGCTTAGGAGGGGCCCCGCGGGGAGACAATGAGCAGTTCTTC; CDR3 protein: CASSLGGAPRGDNEQFF
J gene: TRBJ2-7; clone size: NA; D gene: TRBD1; V gene: TRBV6-1; CDR3 DNA: TGTGCCAGCATCCCCTCGGACAGGCCATCCTACGAGCAGTACTTC; CDR3 protein: CASIPSDRPSYEQYF
J gene: TRBJ2-3; clone size: NA; D gene: NA; V gene: TRBV6-1; CDR3 DNA: TGTGCCAGCAGTGTTGTCCCCAGGGATACGCAGTATTTT; CDR3 protein: CASSVVPRDTQYF
J gene: TRBJ2-1; clone size: NA; D gene: NA; V gene: TRBV5-1; CDR3 DNA: TGCGCCAGCAGCTTGGGCGTCGGCAGGGGAAAAGATGAGCAGTTCTTC; CDR3 protein: CASSLGVGRGKDEQFF
J gene: TRBJ2-7; clone size: NA; D gene: NA; V gene: TRBV5-1; CDR3 DNA: TGCGCCAGCAGCCCGCGGGACGGGGCCTACGAGCAGTACTTC; CDR3 protein: CASSPRDGAYEQYF
J gene: TRBJ2-1; clone size: NA; D gene: TRBD1; V gene: TRBV18; CDR3 DNA: TGTGCCAGCTCCCCACTCGGACAGGGTGTCACTGAGCAGTTCTTC; CDR3 protein: CASSPLGQGVTEQFF
J gene: TRBJ2-1; clone size: once; D gene: TRBD2; V gene: TRBV9; CDR3 DNA: TGTGCCAGCAGCGTAACTAGCGGGAGGTTCAATGAGCAGTTCTTC; CDR3 protein: CASSVTSGRFNEQFF
J gene: TRBJ2-7; clone size: NA; D gene: TRBD2; V gene: TRBV11-2; CDR3 DNA: TGTGCCAGCAGCTTAGGGGGAGCGGGAGTAATAACCACCTACGAGCAGTACTTC; CDR3 protein: CASSLGGAGVITTYEQYF
J gene: TRBJ1-3; clone size: NA; D gene: NA; V gene: TRBV5-1; CDR3 DNA: TGCGCCAGCAGCTTGTCACCAGGAGGAAACACCATATATTTT; CDR3 protein: CASSLSPGGNTIYF
J gene: TRBJ2-1; clone size: NA; D gene: NA; V gene: TRBV19; CDR3 DNA: TGTGCCACCGGGGGAACGTCCTGGGTCGATGAGCAGTTCTTC; CDR3 protein: CATGGTSWVDEQFF
J gene: TRBJ2-1; clone size: NA; D gene: TRBD2; V gene: TRBV25-1; CDR3 DNA: TGTGCCAGCAGGGCTTCTAGCGGGGCCCACAATGAGCAGTTCTTC; CDR3 protein: CASRASSGAHNEQFF
J gene: TRBJ2-1; clone size: NA; D gene: NA; V gene: TRBV7-9; CDR3 DNA: TGTGCCAGCAGCCTAAAGGACAGCTACAATGAGCAGTTCTTC; CDR3 protein: CASSLKDSYNEQFF
J gene: TRBJ1-5; clone size: once; D gene: NA; V gene: TRBV15; CDR3 DNA: TGTGCCACCAGCAGAGAAACCCTCGGGGGACAGCCCCAGCATTTT; CDR3 protein: CATSRETLGGQPQHF
J gene: TRBJ2-1; clone size: NA; D gene: TRBD1; V gene: TRBV9; CDR3 DNA: TGTGCCAGCAGCGTAGAGGGACAGGGTCGCAATGAGCAGTTCTTC; CDR3 protein: CASSVEGQGRNEQFF
J gene: TRBJ1-2; clone size: NA; D gene: TRBD1; V gene: TRBV15; CDR3 DNA: TGTGCCACCAGCGGTCGGGACAGGGGGCCCGAGCAGTCTGGCTACACCTTC; CDR3 protein: CATSGRDRGPEQSGYTF
J gene: TRBJ2-2; clone size: few; D gene: TRBD2; V gene: TRBV7-2; CDR3 DNA: TGTGCCAGCAGCCCTAGCGGGAGAGACACCGGGGAGCTGTTTTTT; CDR3 protein: CASSPSGRDTGELFF
J gene: TRBJ1-1; clone size: NA; D gene: TRBD1; V gene: TRBV4-3; CDR3 DNA: TGCGCCAGCAGGCAGGGGACAGGGGCCCCGAACACTGAAGCTTTCTTT; CDR3 protein: CASRQGTGAPNTEAFF
J gene: TRBJ2-3; clone size: NA; D gene: TRBD2; V gene: TRBV11-3; CDR3 DNA: TGTGCCAGCAGCCTGGGACTAGCGGGAGTATCGGATACGCAGTATTTT; CDR3 protein: CASSLGLAGVSDTQYF
J gene: TRBJ1-4; clone size: NA; D gene: NA; V gene: TRBV7-9; CDR3 DNA: TGTGCCAGCAGCTTAGGGCAAGGGGATGAAAAACTGTTTTTT; CDR3 protein: CASSLGQGDEKLFF
J gene: TRBJ1-2; clone size: NA; D gene: TRBD1; V gene: TRBV9; CDR3 DNA: TGTGCCAGCAGCGTAGATTGGGGGGACAGGGCTTTCGGCTACACCTTC; CDR3 protein: CASSVDWGDRAFGYTF
J gene: TRBJ2-7; clone size: NA; D gene: TRBD1; V gene: TRBV19; CDR3 DNA: TGTGCCAGCAAAATTCCGGGACAGGGTGGAGAGCAGTACTTC; CDR3 protein: CASKIPGQGGEQYF
J gene: TRBJ1-2; clone size: NA; D gene: TRBD1; V gene: TRBV7-2; CDR3 DNA: TGTGCCAGCAGCGCGGGACAGGTAGCTAACTATGGCTACACCTTC; CDR3 protein: CASSAGQVANYGYTF
J gene: TRBJ1-1; clone size: once; D gene: NA; V gene: TRBV7-2; CDR3 DNA: TGTGCCAGCAGCCGGGAGGGCCTCACTGAAGCTTTCTTT; CDR3 protein: CASSREGLTEAFF
J gene: TRBJ2-7; clone size: NA; D gene: NA; V gene: TRBV2; CDR3 DNA: TGTGCCAGCACCCTAGGACTCTACGAGCAGTACTTC; CDR3 protein: CASTLGLYEQYF
J gene: TRBJ1-5; clone size: NA; D gene: TRBD1; V gene: TRBV28; CDR3 DNA: TGTGCCAGCAGACGCACAGGGGAGACTCAGCCCCAGCATTTT; CDR3 protein: CASRRTGETQPQHF
J gene: TRBJ2-1; clone size: NA; D gene: NA; V gene: TRBV7-6; CDR3 DNA: TGTGCCAGCAGCCAATCGGTGCGCAATGAGCAGTTCTTC; CDR3 protein: CASSQSVRNEQFF
J gene: TRBJ1-1; clone size: NA; D gene: NA; V gene: TRBV30; CDR3 DNA: TGTGCCTGGAGTGTACGCGGACAGAACACTGAAGCTTTCTTT; CDR3 protein: CAWSVRGQNTEAFF
J gene: TRBJ1-4; clone size: few; D gene: NA; V gene: TRBV4-2; CDR3 DNA: TGTGCCAGCAGCCAAGAGTTCGCGTCAACTAATGAAAAACTGTTTTTT; CDR3 protein: CASSQEFASTNEKLFF
J gene: TRBJ1-1; clone size: NA; D gene: TRBD1; V gene: TRBV27; CDR3 DNA: TGTGCCAGCTACTTCCTTACCGGGACAGGGTTGGCCACTGAAGCTTTCTTT; CDR3 protein: CASYFLTGTGLATEAFF
J gene: TRBJ2-1; clone size: NA; D gene: NA; V gene: TRBV7-5; CDR3 DNA: TGTGTCAGAAGCTTAGGTGGTAGCGGGGAAAGGGGTGAGCAGTTCTTC; CDR3 protein: CVRSLGGSGERGEQFF
J gene: TRBJ2-2; clone size: NA; D gene: NA; V gene: TRBV19; CDR3 DNA: TGTGCCAGTAGTATGAGACAAGCTAACACCGGGGAGCTGTTTTTT; CDR3 protein: CASSMRQANTGELFF
J gene: TRBJ2-1; clone size: once; D gene: NA; V gene: TRBV10-3; CDR3 DNA: TGTGCCATCAGTCTCCTCCCTAGTAGCGTGGAATACAATGAGCAGTTCTTC; CDR3 protein: CAISLLPSSVEYNEQFF
J gene: TRBJ2-1; clone size: NA; D gene: TRBD1; V gene: TRBV7-7; CDR3 DNA: TGTGCCAGCAGCTTAAGTCCAGGGGGCGGCTACAATGAGCAGTTCTTC; CDR3 protein: CASSLSPGGGYNEQFF
J gene: TRBJ2-5; clone size: NA; D gene: TRBD1; V gene: TRBV5-4; CDR3 DNA: TGTGCCAGCAGAAACAGGGGGCGCGAGGAGACCCAGTACTTC; CDR3 protein: CASRNRGREETQYF
J gene: TRBJ1-3; clone size: once; D gene: NA; V gene: TRBV25-1; CDR3 DNA: TGTGCCAGCAGTGATGGGAGGAACACCATATATTTT; CDR3 protein: CASSDGRNTIYF